This T cell receptor (beta chain) was recorded in a study of cytomegalovirus exposure and HLA in healthy donors. Regarding the study as a whole: The study found most TCR sequences rare, yet found some public TCRs in many donors. Accurate predictions that matched the HLA-A and HLA-B alleles of most subjects were reportedly made from TCR beta sequences. An analysis done earlier found most TCR beta V segments productive about 87% or about 30% of the time. Reports credit the classifier with highly specific, highly sensitive diagnosis of cytomegalovirus status.

PCR was performed using 60 Vbeta and 13 Jbeta primers. TCRdb's table, derived via immunoSEQ multiplex PCR, lists solely in-frame clones and lacks some. The sample lists about 160,000 clones, 75% to 80% occurring once. With regard to this clone: What it recognizes is unknown.

The CDR3 totals 14 residues. V gave up 6 bases and J gave up 4 bases, with 15 bases separating them. The germline V gene encodes CDR1 SNHLY and CDR2 FYNNEI. The V and J genes are TRBV2 and TRBJ1-2; the D gene is possibly TRBD1 (6 bases). Sequencing was performed on PBMCs. This receptor was identified in a woman between 40 and 50 years old in good health and CMV-seronegative. The CDR3 DNA reads TGTGCCAGCAGACCTAGGACAGCCACCTATGGCTACACCTTC. Its protein product is CASRPRTATYGYTF.